The rows below give T cell receptor beta chains drawn from one sample of a study of blood T cell repertoires in COVID-19. Generated by immunoSEQ multiplex PCR, the TCRdb table keeps only in-frame clones and is missing some. The data show around 200,000 clones, less than 85% seen once. The specimen was peripheral blood. The receptors come from a woman in her 70s with acute or convalescent COVID-19. Both conserved end residues are part of each CDR3. The order of the fields is D gene, CDR3 length, V gene, J gene, clone size, CDR3 protein, CDR3 DNA. The D gene is left open where the match is weak. A clone size is listed for some rows: how often the clone was seen (once, few, many), or a class if it is expanded.

D gene: TRBD1
CDR3 length: 16
V gene: TRBV10-3
J gene: TRBJ2-1
clone size: NA
CDR3 protein: CAISAGTRDRGNEQFF
CDR3 DNA: TGTGCCATCAGTGCGGGGACCCGGGACAGGGGCAATGAGCAGTTCTTC

D gene: NA
CDR3 length: 12
V gene: TRBV2
J gene: TRBJ2-3
clone size: NA
CDR3 protein: CASRRGTDTQYF
CDR3 DNA: TGTGCCAGCAGACGGGGGACAGATACGCAGTATTTT

D gene: NA
CDR3 length: 12
V gene: TRBV28
J gene: TRBJ1-6
clone size: NA
CDR3 protein: CASSLRYSPLHF
CDR3 DNA: TGTGCCAGCAGTTTACGGTATTCACCCCTCCACTTT

D gene: NA
CDR3 length: 14
V gene: TRBV10-2
J gene: TRBJ1-4
clone size: NA
CDR3 protein: CASREQSTNEKLFF
CDR3 DNA: TGCGCCAGCAGGGAGCAGTCAACTAATGAAAAACTGTTTTTT

D gene: NA
CDR3 length: 12
V gene: TRBV19
J gene: TRBJ2-5
clone size: few
CDR3 protein: CASSPGSETQYF
CDR3 DNA: TGTGCCAGTAGTCCAGGGTCCGAGACCCAGTACTTC

D gene: NA
CDR3 length: 16
V gene: TRBV7-8
J gene: TRBJ1-1
clone size: few
CDR3 protein: CASSYGGATMNTEAFF
CDR3 DNA: TGTGCCAGCAGCTATGGGGGGGCGACAATGAACACTGAAGCTTTCTTT

D gene: TRBD1
CDR3 length: 14
V gene: TRBV15
J gene: TRBJ1-5
clone size: NA
CDR3 protein: CATGDSTVNQPQHF
CDR3 DNA: TGTGCCACAGGGGACAGTACGGTCAATCAGCCCCAGCATTTT

D gene: TRBD2
CDR3 length: 16
V gene: TRBV5-1
J gene: TRBJ2-5
clone size: NA
CDR3 protein: CASSKGLAGGAETQYF
CDR3 DNA: TGCGCCAGCAGCAAGGGACTAGCGGGAGGAGCAGAGACCCAGTACTTC

D gene: NA
CDR3 length: 14
V gene: TRBV18
J gene: TRBJ1-1
clone size: NA
CDR3 protein: CASSQVRGNTEAFF
CDR3 DNA: TGTGCCAGCTCACAGGTACGGGGGAACACTGAAGCTTTCTTT

D gene: NA
CDR3 length: 14
V gene: TRBV29-1
J gene: TRBJ2-1
clone size: many
CDR3 protein: CSHIGAYNYNEQFF
CDR3 DNA: TGCAGCCACATTGGAGCTTACAACTACAATGAGCAGTTCTTC

D gene: NA
CDR3 length: 14
V gene: TRBV23-1
J gene: TRBJ2-3
clone size: NA
CDR3 protein: CASSPRQPTDTQYF
CDR3 DNA: TGCGCCAGCAGTCCAAGACAGCCCACAGATACGCAGTATTTT

D gene: NA
CDR3 length: 14
V gene: TRBV20-1
J gene: TRBJ1-3
clone size: NA
CDR3 protein: CSASWGVAGNTIYF
CDR3 DNA: TGCAGTGCTAGTTGGGGGGTTGCCGGAAACACCATATATTTT

D gene: TRBD1
CDR3 length: 15
V gene: TRBV6-2/TRBV6-3
J gene: TRBJ1-5
clone size: NA
CDR3 protein: CASSQQGAGNQPQHF
CDR3 DNA: TGTGCCAGCAGTCAACAGGGGGCGGGCAATCAGCCCCAGCATTTT

D gene: TRBD1
CDR3 length: 16
V gene: TRBV28
J gene: TRBJ2-7
clone size: few
CDR3 protein: CASSITGTGVSYEQYF
CDR3 DNA: TGTGCCAGCAGCATAACCGGGACAGGGGTGTCCTACGAGCAGTACTTC

D gene: NA
CDR3 length: 12
V gene: TRBV25-1
J gene: TRBJ1-1
clone size: NA
CDR3 protein: CASSEYSTEAFF
CDR3 DNA: TGTGCCAGCAGTGAATACTCCACTGAAGCTTTCTTT

D gene: TRBD2
CDR3 length: 15
V gene: TRBV30
J gene: TRBJ2-1
clone size: NA
CDR3 protein: CAWVIPGLSRNEQFF
CDR3 DNA: TGTGCCTGGGTCATCCCGGGACTAAGTCGCAATGAGCAGTTCTTC

D gene: TRBD2
CDR3 length: 14
V gene: TRBV5-1
J gene: TRBJ2-7
clone size: few
CDR3 protein: CASSSTSGSAEQYF
CDR3 DNA: TGCGCCAGCAGCTCGACTAGCGGGAGTGCCGAGCAGTACTTC

D gene: NA
CDR3 length: 15
V gene: TRBV2
J gene: TRBJ1-1
clone size: NA
CDR3 protein: CASIMGGGVRTEAFF
CDR3 DNA: TGTGCCAGCATAATGGGGGGGGGCGTCAGGACTGAAGCTTTCTTT

D gene: TRBD1
CDR3 length: 18
V gene: TRBV5-4
J gene: TRBJ1-6
clone size: NA
CDR3 protein: CASSGTGDEGSYNSPLHF
CDR3 DNA: TGTGCCAGCAGCGGGACAGGGGATGAAGGCTCCTATAATTCACCCCTCCACTTT

D gene: TRBD2
CDR3 length: 15
V gene: TRBV5-1
J gene: TRBJ2-1
clone size: NA
CDR3 protein: CASTVAGLDYNEQFF
CDR3 DNA: TGCGCCAGCACCGTAGCGGGATTGGACTACAATGAGCAGTTCTTC

D gene: NA
CDR3 length: 17
V gene: TRBV6-4
J gene: TRBJ1-5
clone size: few
CDR3 protein: CASSDSKRGGSNQPQHF
CDR3 DNA: TGTGCCAGCAGTGACTCGAAGCGGGGAGGCAGCAATCAGCCCCAGCATTTT

D gene: NA
CDR3 length: 11
V gene: TRBV28
J gene: TRBJ1-2
clone size: NA
CDR3 protein: CASSPSVGYTF
CDR3 DNA: TGTGCCAGCAGCCCATCGGTAGGCTACACCTTC

D gene: TRBD2
CDR3 length: 13
V gene: TRBV25-1
J gene: TRBJ2-1
clone size: few
CDR3 protein: CASNPGGGYEQFF
CDR3 DNA: TGTGCCAGCAACCCGGGCGGGGGATATGAGCAGTTCTTC

D gene: NA
CDR3 length: 15
V gene: TRBV6-5
J gene: TRBJ1-2
clone size: NA
CDR3 protein: CASSYSRFGLYGYTF
CDR3 DNA: TGTGCCAGCAGTTACTCGAGGTTTGGACTCTATGGCTACACCTTC

D gene: NA
CDR3 length: 17
V gene: TRBV27
J gene: TRBJ2-1
clone size: NA
CDR3 protein: CASSSLADSRNYNEQFF
CDR3 DNA: TGTGCCAGCAGTTCACTGGCCGACTCCAGAAACTACAATGAGCAGTTCTTC

D gene: TRBD1
CDR3 length: 17
V gene: TRBV2
J gene: TRBJ1-3
clone size: NA
CDR3 protein: CASSAGTGGFIRNTIYF
CDR3 DNA: TGTGCCAGCAGTGCCGGGACAGGGGGCTTTATACGGAACACCATATATTTT

D gene: TRBD2
CDR3 length: 15
V gene: TRBV12-5
J gene: TRBJ2-1
clone size: once
CDR3 protein: CASGRGTSGSDEQFF
CDR3 DNA: TGTGCTAGTGGTCGGGGGACTAGCGGGAGTGATGAGCAGTTCTTC

D gene: NA
CDR3 length: 15
V gene: TRBV5-1
J gene: TRBJ1-4
clone size: NA
CDR3 protein: CASSTQERGSEKLFF
CDR3 DNA: TGCGCCAGCAGCACGCAGGAAAGGGGGTCTGAAAAACTGTTTTTT

D gene: TRBD2
CDR3 length: 15
V gene: TRBV5-6
J gene: TRBJ2-3
clone size: NA
CDR3 protein: CASSQTTSGRGTQYF
CDR3 DNA: TGTGCCAGCAGCCAAACGACTAGCGGGAGGGGTACGCAGTATTTT

D gene: NA
CDR3 length: 19
V gene: TRBV1
J gene: TRBJ2-7
clone size: NA
CDR3 protein: CTSSQKIELPSGSFYEQYF
CDR3 DNA: TGCACCAGCAGCCAGAAAATAGAGCTTCCTAGCGGGAGTTTCTACGAGCAGTACTTC

D gene: NA
CDR3 length: 14
V gene: TRBV15
J gene: TRBJ1-2
clone size: NA
CDR3 protein: CATSFNRGTYGYTF
CDR3 DNA: TGTGCCACCAGCTTTAACCGGGGGACCTATGGCTACACCTTC

D gene: NA
CDR3 length: 15
V gene: TRBV9
J gene: TRBJ2-7
clone size: NA
CDR3 protein: CASSVAVGAPYEQYF
CDR3 DNA: TGCGCCAGCAGCGTAGCGGTGGGAGCGCCCTACGAGCAGTACTTC

D gene: NA
CDR3 length: 13
V gene: TRBV6-2/TRBV6-3
J gene: TRBJ1-1
clone size: NA
CDR3 protein: CASSYAAGREAFF
CDR3 DNA: TGTGCCAGCAGTTATGCAGCAGGACGGGAGGCTTTCTTT

D gene: NA
CDR3 length: 15
V gene: TRBV6-5
J gene: TRBJ2-3
clone size: few
CDR3 protein: CASLNLQSSTDTQYF
CDR3 DNA: TGTGCCAGCCTTAATTTACAGTCTAGCACAGATACGCAGTATTTT

D gene: TRBD2
CDR3 length: 16
V gene: TRBV6-5
J gene: TRBJ2-7
clone size: NA
CDR3 protein: CASSYGTSGAAYEQYF
CDR3 DNA: TGTGCCAGCAGTTACGGGACTAGCGGGGCAGCCTACGAGCAGTACTTC

D gene: NA
CDR3 length: 13
V gene: TRBV27
J gene: TRBJ1-2
clone size: NA
CDR3 protein: CASSTQTQYGYTF
CDR3 DNA: TGTGCCAGCAGCACCCAAACCCAGTATGGCTACACCTTC

D gene: NA
CDR3 length: 15
V gene: TRBV7-2
J gene: TRBJ1-4
clone size: NA
CDR3 protein: CASSRFAGVNEKLFF
CDR3 DNA: TGTGCCAGCAGCAGATTCGCAGGGGTTAATGAAAAACTGTTTTTT

D gene: NA
CDR3 length: 14
V gene: TRBV5-1
J gene: TRBJ1-1
clone size: NA
CDR3 protein: CASSSQGGNTEAFF
CDR3 DNA: TGCGCCAGCAGTTCGCAGGGAGGGAACACTGAAGCTTTCTTT

D gene: NA
CDR3 length: 12
V gene: TRBV29-1
J gene: TRBJ2-5
clone size: once
CDR3 protein: CSDTQGGETQYF
CDR3 DNA: TGCAGCGACACTCAGGGTGGGGAGACCCAGTACTTC

D gene: TRBD2
CDR3 length: 16
V gene: TRBV3-1/TRBV3-2
J gene: TRBJ2-7
clone size: NA
CDR3 protein: CASSQETSVLSYEQYF
CDR3 DNA: TGTGCCAGCAGCCAAGAGACTAGCGTTTTATCCTACGAGCAGTACTTC

D gene: TRBD1
CDR3 length: 18
V gene: TRBV2
J gene: TRBJ1-5
clone size: NA
CDR3 protein: CASSHRDRGPDSNQPQHF
CDR3 DNA: TGTGCCAGCAGTCACCGGGACAGGGGGCCCGATAGCAATCAGCCCCAGCATTTT

D gene: NA
CDR3 length: 14
V gene: TRBV19
J gene: TRBJ2-1
clone size: NA
CDR3 protein: CASSRNQASNEQFF
CDR3 DNA: TGTGCCAGTAGTAGAAACCAAGCGAGCAATGAGCAGTTCTTC

D gene: TRBD1
CDR3 length: 15
V gene: TRBV28
J gene: TRBJ1-3
clone size: NA
CDR3 protein: CASSQPTGERNTIYF
CDR3 DNA: TGTGCCAGCAGTCAACCGACAGGGGAAAGAAACACCATATATTTT

D gene: NA
CDR3 length: 14
V gene: TRBV7-9
J gene: TRBJ1-4
clone size: NA
CDR3 protein: CASSSEQGGEKLFF
CDR3 DNA: TGTGCCAGCAGCTCCGAGCAGGGAGGTGAAAAACTGTTTTTT

D gene: TRBD1
CDR3 length: 14
V gene: TRBV6-5
J gene: TRBJ1-5
clone size: NA
CDR3 protein: CASSTTGAGQPQHF
CDR3 DNA: TGTGCCAGCAGTACAACAGGGGCGGGTCAGCCCCAGCATTTT

D gene: TRBD2
CDR3 length: 15
V gene: TRBV27
J gene: TRBJ2-7
clone size: NA
CDR3 protein: CASRMTSGSSYEQYF
CDR3 DNA: TGTGCCAGCAGAATGACTAGCGGTAGCTCCTACGAGCAGTACTTC

D gene: NA
CDR3 length: 12
V gene: TRBV20-1
J gene: TRBJ1-2
clone size: NA
CDR3 protein: CSASGRGGGYTF
CDR3 DNA: TGCAGTGCTAGTGGGAGGGGTGGTGGCTACACCTTC

D gene: TRBD2
CDR3 length: 15
V gene: TRBV28
J gene: TRBJ2-5
clone size: NA
CDR3 protein: CASNPLAGDQETQYF
CDR3 DNA: TGTGCCAGCAACCCCTTAGCGGGAGATCAAGAGACCCAGTACTTC

D gene: TRBD1
CDR3 length: 14
V gene: TRBV30
J gene: TRBJ1-2
clone size: NA
CDR3 protein: CAWSDGQGGYGYTF
CDR3 DNA: TGTGCCTGGAGTGACGGACAGGGCGGCTATGGCTACACCTTC

D gene: TRBD2
CDR3 length: 15
V gene: TRBV7-8
J gene: TRBJ2-5
clone size: NA
CDR3 protein: CASSLSGGSQETQYF
CDR3 DNA: TGTGCCAGCAGCTTAAGCGGGGGTTCCCAAGAGACCCAGTACTTC

D gene: NA
CDR3 length: 15
V gene: TRBV5-5
J gene: TRBJ1-5
clone size: NA
CDR3 protein: CASSSGLNSNQPQHF
CDR3 DNA: TGTGCCAGCAGCTCGGGACTAAATAGCAATCAGCCCCAGCATTTT

D gene: NA
CDR3 length: 14
V gene: TRBV10-3
J gene: TRBJ1-1
clone size: NA
CDR3 protein: CAISEANPNTEAFF
CDR3 DNA: TGTGCCATCAGTGAAGCCAACCCCAACACTGAAGCTTTCTTT

D gene: NA
CDR3 length: 19
V gene: TRBV6-1
J gene: TRBJ2-3
clone size: NA
CDR3 protein: CASSELTWSIRARTDTQYF
CDR3 DNA: TGTGCCAGCAGTGAACTCACCTGGTCAATCAGGGCCCGCACAGATACGCAGTATTTT

D gene: TRBD1
CDR3 length: 16
V gene: TRBV19
J gene: TRBJ2-1
clone size: NA
CDR3 protein: CASSTRAGTGYNEQFF
CDR3 DNA: TGTGCCAGTAGTACAAGAGCCGGGACAGGGTACAATGAGCAGTTCTTC

D gene: NA
CDR3 length: 14
V gene: TRBV6-4
J gene: TRBJ2-2
clone size: NA
CDR3 protein: CASRLGQNTGELFF
CDR3 DNA: TGTGCCAGCAGATTGGGACAGAACACCGGGGAGCTGTTTTTT